A selection of T cell receptor beta chains follows, all from one sample in a study of cytomegalovirus exposure and HLA in healthy donors. Using immunoSEQ multiplex PCR, the repertoire was profiled, and TCRdb retains in-frame clones only, with some absent. The profile shows 200,000 to 250,000 clones, around 76% of them singletons. Source material: PBMCs. Receptors were obtained from a man aged 18 to 35 in good health and CMV-seronegative. The CDR3 runs from the conserved cysteine through the conserved F or W. The D gene is left open where the match is weak. Expanded clones are given a class, and other clones once, few, many or no size at all.

TRBJ1-2 | TRBD1 | . | TRBV5-6 | TGTGCCAGCAGCTTTTGGACAGGCCAAGGAGGCTACACCTTC | CASSFWTGQGGYTF
TRBJ2-2 | TRBD2 | . | TRBV7-9 | TGTGCCAGCAGCTCCTATAGCGGGAGGGTGAACACCGGGGAGCTGTTTTTT | CASSSYSGRVNTGELFF
TRBJ2-7 | TRBD1 | . | TRBV6-1 | TGTGCCAGTATGGGACAGGGGGCCCACGAGCAGTACTTC | CASMGQGAHEQYF
TRBJ1-2 | TRBD1 | . | TRBV6-1 | TGTGCCAGCAGTCCCACAGGGGGCAGGGACTATGGCTACACCTTC | CASSPTGGRDYGYTF
TRBJ2-7 | . | once | TRBV6-6 | TGTGCCAGCAGTTACCCGGCCCTAGAGGCTGCCTACGAGCAGTACTTC | CASSYPALEAAYEQYF
TRBJ2-7 | TRBD1 | . | TRBV19 | TGTGCCAGTAGTCAGGGGGCCTCCTACGAGCAGTACTTC | CASSQGASYEQYF
TRBJ2-7 | . | . | TRBV6-5 | TGTGCCAGCAGTAGGACACAGGCTTCCTACGAGCAGTACTTC | CASSRTQASYEQYF
TRBJ1-2 | . | once | TRBV29-1 | TGCAGCGTTCCCGGACTTAACTATGGCTACACCTTC | CSVPGLNYGYTF
TRBJ2-7 | . | . | TRBV13 | TGTGCCAGCAGCTTACGGCGGGTCCCCTACGAGCAGTACTTC | CASSLRRVPYEQYF
TRBJ2-2 | TRBD2 | few | TRBV2 | TGTGCCAGCAGTATTAGCGGGAATACCGGGGAGCTGTTTTTT | CASSISGNTGELFF
TRBJ2-6 | . | few | TRBV6-5 | TGTGCCAGCAGCTCAATTCGGGGGGCCAACGTCCTGACTTTC | CASSSIRGANVLTF
TRBJ2-3 | TRBD1 | . | TRBV5-1 | TGCGCCAGCAGCTTGGGTTTAGGGGGCGGCACAGATACGCAGTATTTT | CASSLGLGGGTDTQYF
TRBJ1-1 | . | . | TRBV10-2 | TGCGCCAGCAGACAGAAATTTAAGAACACTGAAGCTTTCTTT | CASRQKFKNTEAFF
TRBJ1-1 | TRBD1 | . | TRBV5-1 | TGCGCCAGCAGTTCGGGAGACAGGGGAGGCACTGAAGCTTTCTTT | CASSSGDRGGTEAFF
TRBJ2-3 | TRBD2 | . | TRBV5-4 | TGTGCCAGCAGCCCGGGGGGGGGTTATTCCACAGATACGCAGTATTTT | CASSPGGGYSTDTQYF
TRBJ2-7 | TRBD1 | once | TRBV4-1 | TGCGCCAGCAGCCAAGTCGAACAGGGGCGTTCCTACGAGCAGTACTTC | CASSQVEQGRSYEQYF
TRBJ2-1 | TRBD2 | . | TRBV2 | TGTGCCAGCAGTGAATCCAGCGGGGGGAACAATGAGCAGTTCTTC | CASSESSGGNNEQFF
TRBJ1-4 | TRBD1 | . | TRBV7-9 | TGTGCCAGCAGCTCAACAGGGGCTGAAAAACTGTTTTTT | CASSSTGAEKLFF
TRBJ1-3 | . | . | TRBV2 | TGTGCCAGCAGTGGACAACCCGTCAGCTCTGGAAACACCATATATTTT | CASSGQPVSSGNTIYF
TRBJ1-1 | . | . | TRBV27 | TGTGCCAGCAGTTTCTCCCAGGGATTTACTGAAGCTTTCTTT | CASSFSQGFTEAFF
TRBJ1-1 | TRBD1 | . | TRBV29-1 | TGCAGCGTTCGGACAGGGGGAGACACTGAAGCTTTCTTT | CSVRTGGDTEAFF
TRBJ2-1 | . | . | TRBV2 | TGTGCCAGCAGTGGTGAGAATGAGCAGTTCTTC | CASSGENEQFF
TRBJ2-2 | . | . | TRBV9 | TGTGCCAGCACCTATGGACCCGGGGCCGGGGAGCTGTTTTTT | CASTYGPGAGELFF
TRBJ2-1 | TRBD2 | once | TRBV11-3 | TGTGCCAGCAGCTTTACCAGCGGGAGTGGGGGTTTTTACAATGAGCAGTTCTTC | CASSFTSGSGGFYNEQFF
TRBJ1-5 | . | once | TRBV19 | TGTGCCAGTACAGGGAGCAATCAGCCCCAGCATTTT | CASTGSNQPQHF
TRBJ1-1 | . | . | TRBV13 | TGTGCCAGCAGCTCCAGACGCAGGACTGAAGCTTTCTTT | CASSSRRRTEAFF
TRBJ2-1 | TRBD2 | . | TRBV27 | TGTGCCAGCAGTTTAACTAGCGCGAGCTCCTACAATGAGCAGTTCTTC | CASSLTSASSYNEQFF
TRBJ2-7 | TRBD2 | . | TRBV28 | TGTGCCAGCAGTTTATACCTTGGGGGGGTCTCCTACGAGCAGTACTTC | CASSLYLGGVSYEQYF
TRBJ1-1 | . | . | TRBV29-1 | TGCAGCGCCACCAGGGGAGAGAACACTGAAGCTTTCTTT | CSATRGENTEAFF
TRBJ1-5 | . | . | TRBV10-2 | TGCGCCAGCTGCCGGTGGCCAGGGGAGCCCCAGCATTTT | CASCRWPGEPQHF
TRBJ1-1 | . | few | TRBV6-5 | TGTGCCAGCAGTTTTGGCGCAGGGGTGGCTGAAGCTTTCTTT | CASSFGAGVAEAFF
TRBJ2-3 | TRBD2 | . | TRBV2 | TGTGCCAGCCCAGCGGGAGTCGGGGATACGCAGTATTTT | CASPAGVGDTQYF
TRBJ2-2 | . | few | TRBV11-2 | TGTGCCAGCAGCTTAGGGGCTGACACCGGGGAGCTGTTTTTT | CASSLGADTGELFF
TRBJ1-5 | . | . | TRBV19 | TGTGCCAGTAGTATTTCCCTAAACCCGGGCAATCAGCCCCAGCATTTT | CASSISLNPGNQPQHF
TRBJ1-5 | . | few | TRBV27 | TGTGCCAGCAGTCCATCCACTTCCGGGAAGGCCCAGCATTTT | CASSPSTSGKAQHF
TRBJ1-5 | . | . | TRBV5-1 | TGCGCCAGCAGCTTGACGGGGGGTAGCAATCAGCCCCAGCATTTT | CASSLTGGSNQPQHF
TRBJ2-2 | TRBD1 | . | TRBV30 | TGTGCCTCAAGACAGGGGGCCGGGGAGCTGTTTTTT | CASRQGAGELFF
TRBJ2-1 | . | . | TRBV10-1 | TGCGCCAGCAGTGATGTGGGAGCGGACCGTTTGAATGAGCAGTTCTTC | CASSDVGADRLNEQFF
TRBJ2-5 | TRBD1 | . | TRBV5-8 | TGTGCCAGCAGCTTGGGGACAGGGGGTACGGAGACCCAGTACTTC | CASSLGTGGTETQYF
TRBJ1-5 | . | . | TRBV4-1 | TGCGCCAGCAGCCAAGCCGGTTATAGCAATCAGCCCCAGCATTTT | CASSQAGYSNQPQHF
TRBJ2-1 | TRBD1 | few | TRBV28 | TGTGCCAGCAGCCAACTGACGGGACAGGGCCGGTTCTTC | CASSQLTGQGRFF
TRBJ2-7 | TRBD2 | . | TRBV2 | TGTGCCAGCAGTGAACTAGCGGAAAACTACGAGCAGTACTTC | CASSELAENYEQYF
TRBJ1-2 | . | once | TRBV5-5 | TGTGCCAGCAGCCCGCCCATGGGGGCCTTCTATGGCTACACCTTC | CASSPPMGAFYGYTF
TRBJ2-7 | TRBD2 | few | TRBV7-9 | TGTGCCAGCAGCTTAACGGCTAGCGGCGAGCAGTACTTC | CASSLTASGEQYF
TRBJ2-5 | TRBD1 | . | TRBV6-6 | TGTGCCAGCAGTTCGGGACAGGGGAACCAAGAGACCCAGTACTTC | CASSSGQGNQETQYF
TRBJ1-5 | . | . | TRBV27 | TGTGCCAGCAGTTTAGAAGGGGGAAATCAGCCCCAGCATTTT | CASSLEGGNQPQHF
TRBJ1-1 | . | . | TRBV11-2 | TGTGCCAGCAGCTCCTCCTTTATGAACACTGAAGCTTTCTTT | CASSSSFMNTEAFF
TRBJ2-1 | TRBD2 | . | TRBV6-5 | TGTGCCAGCGGCGGGACTAGCGGGTACAATGAGCAGTTCTTC | CASGGTSGYNEQFF
TRBJ1-6 | . | . | TRBV5-6 | TGTGCCAGCAGTCGGGGGGGCCAACGGGATTCACCCCTCCACTTT | CASSRGGQRDSPLHF
TRBJ2-1 | . | . | TRBV30 | TGTGCCTGGAGGCCCGACAGTGGCGAGCAGTTCTTC | CAWRPDSGEQFF
TRBJ2-5 | . | . | TRBV6-5 | TGTGCCAGCAGTTACTTCCAGGGCCTAGAGACCCAGTACTTC | CASSYFQGLETQYF
TRBJ1-3 | . | . | TRBV5-1 | TGCGCCAGCAGCTTGGGACAGCCCTCTGGAAACACCATATATTTT | CASSLGQPSGNTIYF
TRBJ1-4 | . | . | TRBV28 | TGTGCCAGCAGGGGAGTTGGACTCTATGAAAAACTGTTTTTT | CASRGVGLYEKLFF